The next 30 T cell receptor beta chains were all read from a single sample in a study of cytomegalovirus exposure and HLA in healthy donors. Amplification used 60 Vbeta primers and 13 Jbeta primers. This table comes from immunoSEQ multiplex PCR, and its TCRdb copy is limited to in-frame clones, with some not included. The sample has 90,000 to 150,000 clones, 76% seen once; the top ten hold 15% to 20%. The sample comprised PBMCs. The receptors here all came from a man aged 50-60 years in good health and CMV-seropositive.

The CDR3 region is CASSVDRQRGVETQYF. CDR3 nucleotide sequence: TGTGCCAGCAGCGTAGATCGACAGCGGGGAGTTGAGACCCAGTACTTC. The chain is built from TRBV7-6 and TRBJ2-5; 7 positions agree with TRBD2. From germline, CDR1 is SGHVS and CDR2 FNYEAQ. The CDR3 covers 16 residues. Trimming removed 5 bases from V and 5 bases from J; junction bases left unmatched: 14. Looking up the rest from reference TRBV7-6 and TRBJ2-5 gives the full variable domain: GAGVSQSPRYKVTKRGQDVALRCDPISGHVSLYWYRQALGQGPEFLTYFNYEAQQDKSGLPNDRFSAERPEGSISTLTIQRTEQRDSAMYRCASSVDRQRGVETQYFGPGTRLLVL.

This chain's CDR3 is CASLWAGGNYGYTF. DNA of the CDR3: TGTGCCAGCCTGTGGGCAGGGGGCAACTATGGCTACACCTTC. The V call is TRBV6-5, the J call TRBJ1-2, with TRBD1 matching 8 bases. The CDR3 length is 14 residues. The germline gives CDR1 MNHEY, CDR2 SVGAGI. Trimming cost V 8 bases and J 2 bases; bases outside gene matches: 7.

CDR3 sequence: CASSVAPTGSYEQYF. Here the CDR3 DNA reads TGTGCCAGCAGCGTAGCTCCGACAGGGTCTTACGAGCAGTACTTC. The chain carries TRBV9 and TRBJ2-7; 7 bases are a match to TRBD1. CDR3 size: 15 residues. Germline CDR1 is SGDLS and CDR2 is YYNGEE. Germline trimming cut 0 bases from V and 4 bases from J; bases unmatched to any gene: 7.

In its sample, this clone was seen once. DNA of the CDR3: TGCGCCAGCAGCAGAGACGACAGGGCGCCACAAGAGACCCAGTACTTC. This encodes CASSRDDRAPQETQYF. J is TRBJ2-5 and V is TRBV5-1; TRBD1 aligns across 7 bases. CDR3 length equals 16 residues. CDR1 and CDR2 (germline): SGHRS, YFSETQ. The V gene end was trimmed by 4 bases and the J gene end by 2 bases; junction bases not matched to a gene: 11.

V usage is TRBV7-2 and J usage is TRBJ1-1; D is uncertain. This CDR3 has 16 residues. CDR1 and CDR2 from the germline V gene are SGHTA and FQGNSA. The V and J ends lost 5 bases and 1 base respectively, with 17 bases between them. CDR3 sequence reads: CASSPLGRVTNTEAFF. The CDR3 region has the DNA TGTGCCAGCAGCCCCCTTGGGCGGGTGACGAACACTGAAGCTTTCTTT.

The table lists this clone with a few counts. The chain links TRBV19 to TRBJ2-1, with 11 bases aligning to TRBD1. J lost 9 bases, V lost 7 bases, and 5 bases had no gene match. The germline gives CDR1 LNHDA, CDR2 SQIVND (reference sequence). This CDR3 contains 13 residues. In DNA form, the CDR3 reads TGTGCCAGTACCGGACAGGGGGCTGGTGAGCAGTTCTTC. It yields the protein CASTGQGAGEQFF. Based on the CDR3 plus reference TRBV19 and TRBJ2-1, the full variable domain is DGGITQSPKYLFRKEGQNVTLSCEQNLNHDAMYWYRQDPGQGLRLIYYSQIVNDFQKGDIAEGYSVSREKKESFPLTVTSAQKNPTAFYLCASTGQGAGEQFFGPGTRLTVL.

This clone has just a few counts. This chain links TRBV28 with TRBJ1-3; no reliable D call. V lost 3 bases and J 5 bases, leaving 14 bases between the germline ends. There are 15 residues in the CDR3. CDR1 is MDHEN, CDR2 SYDVKM, per germline. CDR3 DNA sequence: TGTGCCAGCAGTTTTGTGGGCCCTTCCCGAAACACCATATATTTT. This encodes CASSFVGPSRNTIYF.

The V call is TRBV10-3, the J call TRBJ1-3, with D perhaps TRBD1 (6 bases). Trimming took 3 bases from V and 0 from J, leaving 9 bases between them. Germline V gives CDR1 ENHRY, CDR2 SYGVKD. This CDR3 has 15 amino acids. CDR3 residues: CAISDKTGSGNTIYF. The CDR3 bases are TGTGCCATCAGTGACAAGACAGGCTCTGGAAACACCATATATTTT.

This clone was observed once. The chain employs TRBV11-2 and TRBJ1-4; D may be TRBD1 (5 bases). Per germline, CDR1 SGHAT and CDR2 FQNNGV. This CDR3 has 16 amino acids. V dropped 6 bases and J dropped 1 base, with 15 bases sitting between them. The CDR3 coding sequence is TGTGCCAGCAGTCATACCTGGGGGGAAACTAATGAAAAACTGTTTTTT. Encoded protein: CASSHTWGETNEKLFF.

The gene calls are TRBV28 and TRBJ1-1; 11 bases are shared with TRBD1. The CDR3 extends over 14 amino acids. Per the germline V gene, CDR1 is MDHEN and CDR2 is SYDVKM. V lost 6 bases to trimming and J lost 3 bases; unmatched junction nucleotides: 3. The CDR3 DNA reads TGTGCCAGCAGCTCGGGACAGGGGGACACTGAAGCTTTCTTT. Translated, it gives CASSSGQGDTEAFF.

This clone was seen once. The chain has TRBV7-9 and TRBJ1-6; TRBD1 agrees at 10 bases. Germline CDR1 and CDR2: SEHNR and FQNEAQ (reference sequence). V dropped 5 bases and J dropped 4; count of bases not matched to a gene: 5. The CDR3 has 16 residues. The CDR3 nucleotides are TGTGCCAGCAGCGTGGGACAGGGGTTTTATAATTCACCCCTCCACTTT. It codes for CASSVGQGFYNSPLHF.

The rearrangement links TRBV4-3 to TRBJ1-5; D not certain. Trimming took 0 bases from V and 3 from J, leaving 6 bases between them. CDR1 and CDR2 (germline): LGHNA, YSLEER. The CDR3 length is 14 residues. CDR3: CASSQDRYNQPQHF. The CDR3 nucleotides are TGCGCCAGCAGCCAAGACAGGTACAATCAGCCCCAGCATTTT.

The rearrangement joins TRBV19 to TRBJ1-4, with TRBD1 identical over 7 bases. Per germline, CDR1 LNHDA and CDR2 SQIVND (reference sequence). With V trimmed by 5 bases and J by 8 bases, 8 bases remained unmatched. This CDR3 region has 14 residues. The CDR3 is CASSGGQPGEKLFF. The CDR3 DNA reads as TGTGCCAGTAGTGGGGGACAGCCCGGAGAAAAACTGTTTTTT.

This clone was counted only a few times. J is TRBJ1-1 and V is TRBV19, with D possibly matching TRBD1 (5 bases). Trimming left V 3 bases short and J 4 bases short, with 9 bases between. Germline V gene lookup returns CDR1 LNHDA and CDR2 SQIVND (reference sequence). The CDR3 length is 13 residues. CDR3 residues: CASSISRVTEAFF. CDR3 DNA sequence: TGTGCCAGTAGTATCTCCAGGGTCACTGAAGCTTTCTTT.

V is TRBV4-3 and J is TRBJ2-1; tentative D call: TRBD2 (6 bases). The CDR3 is 13 residues long. Deletions cut 4 bases from V and 6 bases from J, with 10 bases between. Per germline, CDR1 LGHNA and CDR2 YSLEER. Here the CDR3 DNA reads TGCGCCAGCAGCCCCGGACTACTCAATGAGCAGTTCTTC. Protein: CASSPGLLNEQFF.

This chain uses TRBV6-5 with TRBJ1-1; D perhaps matches TRBD1 (6 bases). V was trimmed by 6 bases and J by 8 bases, leaving 16 bases between them. Per the germline V gene, CDR1 is MNHEY and CDR2 is SVGAGI. CDR3 length equals 13 residues. The CDR3 DNA is TGTGCCAGCAGCCAAAGAGAGGACAGAGAAGCTTTCTTT. Its translation: CASSQREDREAFF.

The rearrangement uses TRBV5-1 and TRBJ2-7; 7 bases match TRBD1. CDR1 is SGHRS and CDR2 is YFSETQ in the germline V gene. After removal of 4 bases from V and 4 bases from J, the junction contained 5 bases not matched to a gene. The CDR3 totals 13 residues. The CDR3 DNA sequence: TGCGCCAGCAGCGGGGACAGAGAATACGAGCAGTACTTC. It encodes CASSGDREYEQYF.

The rearrangement links TRBV6-5 to TRBJ2-5; D gene unclear. The CDR3 has 11 amino acids. CDR1 and CDR2 from the germline V gene are MNHEY and SVGAGI. V was cut by 5 bases and J by 1 base, with 2 bases left in between. CDR3 nucleotide sequence: TGTGCCAGCAGTCTCCAAGAGACCCAGTACTTC. Protein product: CASSLQETQYF.

J is TRBJ1-5 and V is TRBV28; D ambiguous. Trimming removed 3 bases from V and 6 bases from J, with 6 bases in between. Germline CDR1 and CDR2: MDHEN and SYDVKM. This CDR3 region has 12 residues. CDR3 nucleotide sequence: TGTGCCAGCAGTTTGGCGGGTCAGCCCCAGCATTTT. Protein: CASSLAGQPQHF.

This clone was seen just once. The V gene is TRBV7-9, the J gene TRBJ2-7; D remains ambiguous. The CDR3 extends over 11 amino acids. V lost 0 bases, J lost 6 bases, and 3 bases lay in between. From germline, CDR1 is SEHNR and CDR2 FQNEAQ (reference sequence). CDR3 loop: CASSLAGEQYF. In nucleotides, the CDR3 is TGTGCCAGCAGCTTAGCCGGCGAGCAGTACTTC.

This chain uses TRBV19 with TRBJ2-3, with TRBD2 as a possible D gene (7 bases). In germline, CDR1 is LNHDA, CDR2 SQIVND (reference sequence). Trimming stripped 4 bases from V and 2 bases from J, with 22 bases between. The length of the CDR3 is 18 residues. The CDR3 region is CASSTPWGGASTTDTQYF. CDR3 nucleotides: TGTGCCAGTAGTACCCCGTGGGGGGGGGCCTCAACCACAGATACGCAGTATTTT. The full variable domain, its missing parts supplied by reference TRBV19 and TRBJ2-3, is DGGITQSPKYLFRKEGQNVTLSCEQNLNHDAMYWYRQDPGQGLRLIYYSQIVNDFQKGDIAEGYSVSREKKESFPLTVTSAQKNPTAFYLCASSTPWGGASTTDTQYFGPGTRLTVL.

This clone showed up just once. V and J are TRBV5-1 and TRBJ2-1, with D possibly being TRBD1 (6 bases). The CDR3 runs to 17 residues. Germline V gene data show CDR1 as SGHRS and CDR2 as YFSETQ. The V and J ends lost 4 bases and 0 bases respectively, with 17 bases between them. CDR3 sequence reads: CASSEQQGLSSYNEQFF. In nucleotides, the CDR3 is TGCGCCAGCAGCGAACAACAGGGCCTTAGCTCCTACAATGAGCAGTTCTTC.

The chain links TRBV11-2 to TRBJ2-7; D might be TRBD1 (7 bases). CDR3 length equals 13 residues. Germline-derived CDR1 and CDR2 are SGHAT and FQNNGV. V was pared by 2 bases and J by 3 bases, with 8 bases between. CDR3 DNA sequence: TGTGCCAGCAGCTTACAGGGGGGCTACGAGCAGTACTTC. Encoded protein: CASSLQGGYEQYF.

The chain links TRBV7-2 to TRBJ2-5; D is undetermined. V was cut by 3 bases and J by 7 bases, with 12 bases left in between. The germline V gene encodes CDR1 SGHTA and CDR2 FQGNSA. CDR3 length: 13 residues. CDR3 protein: CASSFLEEATQYF. The CDR3 DNA follows: TGTGCCAGCAGCTTCTTAGAAGAAGCGACCCAGTACTTC.

Only a few counts were recorded for this clone. The chain is built from TRBV9 and TRBJ2-5; 8 bases match TRBD1. With V trimmed by 3 bases and J by 5 bases, 9 bases remained unmatched. Germline CDR1 is SGDLS and CDR2 is YYNGEE. The CDR3 contains 15 residues. The CDR3 nucleotides read TGTGCCAGCAGCGCCGGGACAGGAGCCAGGGAGACCCAGTACTTC. Translation gives CASSAGTGARETQYF. Filled out from reference TRBV9 and TRBJ2-5, the complete variable domain reads DSGVTQTPKHLITATGQRVTLRCSPRSGDLSVYWYQQSLDQGLQFLIQYYNGEERAKGNILERFSAQQFPDLHSELNLSSLELGDSALYFCASSAGTGARETQYFGPGTRLLVL.

This clone was picked up one time. The chain uses TRBV5-4 and TRBJ2-2; tentatively, D is TRBD1 (5 bases). This CDR3 is 16 amino acids long. Germline V lookup: CDR1 SGHNT, CDR2 YYREEE (reference sequence). Trimming left V 4 bases short and J 3 bases short, with 16 bases between. The CDR3 nucleotides are TGTGCCAGCAGCCCCAAGACAGCCCAAGACACCGGGGAGCTGTTTTTT. Protein: CASSPKTAQDTGELFF.

This clone was detected only once. The CDR3 here is CASSLEAGSSYEQYF. The CDR3 nucleotides read TGTGCCAGCAGCTTAGAGGCAGGAAGCTCCTACGAGCAGTACTTC. The chain is built from TRBV7-2 and TRBJ2-5; D is unclear. The end of the DNA aligns better with TRBJ2-7, so the J call may be wrong. Germline CDR1 is SGHTA and CDR2 is FQGNSA. The CDR3 runs 15 residues.

The CDR3 reads CASRGPGQTSYEQYF. CDR3 in DNA: TGTGCCAGTAGGGGACCGGGACAGACCTCCTACGAGCAGTACTTC. V gene TRBV19 combines with J gene TRBJ2-7; TRBD1 matches at 7 bases. This CDR3 is built from 15 residues. With V trimmed by 6 bases and J by 0 bases, 8 bases remained unmatched. Germline-derived CDR1 and CDR2 are LNHDA and SQIVND (reference sequence).

This clone was seen more than once but under ten times. The V call is TRBV5-1, the J call TRBJ2-7; 8 nucleotides line up with TRBD1. The CDR3 covers 14 residues. The germline V gene has CDR1 SGHRS and CDR2 YFSETQ. Trimming cost V 4 bases and J 5 bases; bases outside gene matches: 8. The CDR3 sequence: CASSDGTGGNEQYF. Written as DNA, the CDR3 is TGCGCCAGCAGCGACGGGACAGGAGGAAACGAGCAGTACTTC. Full variable domain (remainder filled in from reference TRBV5-1 and TRBJ2-7): KAGVTQTPRYLIKTRGQQVTLSCSPISGHRSVSWYQQTPGQGLQFLFEYFSETQRNKGNFPGRFSGRQFSNSRSEMNVSTLELGDSALYLCASSDGTGGNEQYFGPGTRLTVT.

The chain employs TRBV28 and TRBJ1-1, with a tentative D call TRBD1 (5 bases). There are 16 residues in the CDR3. Trimming shortened V by 4 bases and J by 0 bases, and 15 bases separated the two germline ends. Per the germline V gene, CDR1 is MDHEN and CDR2 is SYDVKM. CDR3 DNA sequence: TGTGCCAGCAGTTCTCCGGTGGGGGGGATGAACACTGAAGCTTTCTTT. Translation gives CASSSPVGGMNTEAFF.